A single sample is the source of the 20 T cell receptor beta chains below, sequenced in a study of shared clonotypes between healthy human individuals. The protocol was immunoSEQ multiplex PCR, while the TCRdb copy is restricted to in-frame clones and leaves out a portion. The data show roughly 2,300,000 clones, with 85% to 95% seen just once and 0.3% to 0.4% held by the top ten. The specimen sequenced was naive CD4+ T cells from PBMCs. Subset meaning: CD45RA+ positively selected. These TCRs come from a man younger than 35 in good health. Some clones in this sample may be carry-over from other donors' samples.

The count of this clone is one. This sequence joins TRBV4-1 and TRBJ1-2, with D possibly matching TRBD1 (6 bases). The CDR3 runs 15 residues. From germline, CDR1 is MGHRA and CDR2 YSYEKL. V lost 3 bases and J lost 4, with 15 bases in between. Written as DNA, the CDR3 is TGCGCCAGCAGCCAGGCCGGGACACCAGCCTATGGCTACACCTTC. Translating gives CASSQAGTPAYGYTF.

The J gene is TRBJ2-5, the V gene TRBV9; 10 positions match TRBD2. V dropped 2 bases and J dropped 4; count of bases not matched to a gene: 8. There are 16 residues in the CDR3. The germline CDR1 and CDR2 sequences are SGDLS and YYNGEE. CDR3 sequence reads: CASSVAGLAGAETQYF. CDR3 in DNA: TGTGCCAGCAGCGTGGCGGGCCTAGCGGGAGCAGAGACCCAGTACTTC.

The V call is TRBV11-2, the J call TRBJ2-5; 13 bases are a match to TRBD2. The CDR3 extends over 14 amino acids. Trimming at V came to 4 bases and at J to 7 bases, leaving 3 bases not matched to a gene. Germline CDR1 reads SGHAT; CDR2 reads FQNNGV. DNA of the CDR3: TGTGCCAGCAGCTCAACTAGCGGGAGGGCGACCCAGTACTTC. Its protein is CASSSTSGRATQYF.

This chain joins TRBV2 and TRBJ1-4; tentatively, D is TRBD1 (5 bases). Germline V gene data show CDR1 as SNHLY and CDR2 as FYNNEI. This CDR3 region has 14 residues. V was clipped by 1 base and J by 7 bases, with 10 bases between them. The CDR3 bases are TGTGCCAGCAGTGAAGGGGGCGCGGGTGAAAAACTGTTTTTT. It specifies CASSEGGAGEKLFF.

This chain uses TRBV6-1 with TRBJ1-4, with D unresolved. The CDR3 has 14 residues. The V end lost 6 bases, the J end lost 0 bases, and 8 bases lay between the germline ends. Germline V gene sequence: CDR1 MNHNS, CDR2 SASEGT. CDR3 nucleotides: TGTGCCAGCAGAGAGAGGGCAACTAATGAAAAACTGTTTTTT. This gives the protein CASRERATNEKLFF.

A remark on this clone: The sample carries other DNA sequences with the same CDR3. The gene calls are TRBV6-1 and TRBJ2-7, with 12 nucleotides matching TRBD2. Germline CDR1 reads MNHNS; CDR2 reads SASEGT. After removal of 5 bases from V and 2 bases from J, the junction contained 1 base not matched to a gene. The CDR3 consists of 14 residues. CDR3 DNA sequence: TGTGCCAGCAGTCGGACTAGCGGGACCTACGAGCAGTACTTC. Its translation is CASSRTSGTYEQYF.

V is TRBV11-3 and J is TRBJ2-1, with D tentatively TRBD1 (6 bases). Trimming pared 1 base from V and 7 bases from J, leaving 17 bases between. Per the germline V gene, CDR1 is SGHNT and CDR2 is YENEEA. CDR3 length: 16 amino acids. The CDR3 nucleotides read TGTGCCAGCAGCTTAGGAGATCAGGGGATATCAAATGAGCAGTTCTTC. Its protein product is CASSLGDQGISNEQFF.

This clone was seen a few times. V usage is TRBV21-1 and J usage is TRBJ1-2. TRBV21-1 is classified as a pseudogene. This CDR3 region has 12 residues. CDR3 protein: CASSRGCGGYTF. DNA of the CDR3: TGTGCCAGCAGCCGGGGGTGTGGAGGCTACACCTTC.

This chain links TRBV5-1 with TRBJ2-1, with D hard to call. Trimming cost V 4 bases and J 6 bases, with 11 bases left between them. The CDR3 length is 13 residues. Germline CDR1 SGHRS, CDR2 YFSETQ. CDR3 amino acids: CASSADPSNEQFF. CDR3 in DNA: TGCGCCAGCAGCGCCGACCCTAGCAATGAGCAGTTCTTC.

This chain connects TRBV27 to TRBJ2-1; 13 bases fit TRBD2. CDR1 is MNHEY, CDR2 SMNVEV, per germline (reference sequence). Trimming took 3 bases from V and 4 from J; bases not matched to a gene: 6. The CDR3 consists of 17 residues. The CDR3 sequence: CASSFYRTSGGYNEQFF. Written as DNA, the CDR3 is TGTGCCAGCAGTTTCTATCGGACTAGCGGGGGTTACAATGAGCAGTTCTTC.

This chain uses TRBV9 with TRBJ2-5; D uncertain. Germline CDR1 and CDR2: SGDLS and YYNGEE. There are 15 residues in the CDR3. V was pared by 0 bases and J by 1 base, with 10 bases between. CDR3 amino acids: CASSVVGTTQETQYF. The CDR3 region has the DNA TGTGCCAGCAGCGTAGTAGGCACTACCCAAGAGACCCAGTACTTC.

The CDR3 here is CASRLGLADTSYEQYF. CDR3 nucleotide sequence: TGTGCAAGTCGCTTAGGACTAGCGGATACCTCCTACGAGCAGTACTTC. This rearrangement joins TRBV12-2 to TRBJ2-7; the table assigns TRBD2, which was not confirmed against the DNA. TRBV12-2 is termed a pseudogene. The CDR3 consists of 16 residues.

The V gene is TRBV2, the J gene TRBJ2-2; D possibly corresponds to TRBD1 (5 bases). Per the germline V gene, CDR1 is SNHLY and CDR2 is FYNNEI. The CDR3 extends over 14 amino acids. V was pared by 7 bases and J by 2 bases, with 11 bases between. The CDR3 DNA follows: TGTGCCAGCACCCCGGACATTAACACCGGGGAGCTGTTTTTT. Translated: CASTPDINTGELFF.

The chain carries TRBV2 and TRBJ2-3; 7 nucleotides align to TRBD2. With V trimmed by 11 bases and J by 2 bases, 10 bases remained unmatched. Germline V gene sequence: CDR1 SNHLY, CDR2 FYNNEI. This CDR3 is 14 amino acids long. For the CDR3, the DNA is TGTGCCGGGAGGGACTCGCAGTTCACAGATACGCAGTATTTT. It translates to CAGRDSQFTDTQYF.

The J gene is TRBJ2-7, the V gene TRBV30; D might be TRBD1 (6 bases). Trimming stripped 0 bases from V and 4 bases from J, with 13 bases between. CDR1 is GTSNPN, CDR2 SVGIG, per germline (reference sequence). CDR3 length equals 14 residues. The CDR3 spells CAWSVLRGRYEQYF. CDR3 sequence (DNA): TGTGCCTGGAGTGTACTCAGGGGAAGGTACGAGCAGTACTTC.

J is TRBJ1-1 and V is TRBV7-9; TRBD1 might be the D (5 bases). V was clipped by 5 bases and J by 7 bases, with 14 bases between them. The CDR3 has 13 residues. The germline CDR1 and CDR2 sequences are SEHNR and FQNEAQ (reference sequence). CDR3 amino acids: CASSPRQNLEAFF. The CDR3 coding sequence is TGTGCCAGCAGCCCCAGACAGAACCTTGAAGCTTTCTTT. Full variable domain (rest looked up from reference TRBV7-9 and TRBJ1-1): DTGVSQNPRHKITKRGQNVTFRCDPISEHNRLYWYRQTLGQGPEFLTYFQNEAQLEKSRLLSDRFSAERPKGSFSTLEIQRTEQGDSAMYLCASSPRQNLEAFFGQGTRLTVV.

The rearrangement links TRBV27 to TRBJ2-5; D not resolved. The V gene lost 2 bases and the J gene lost 6 bases, with 4 bases spanning the gap. This CDR3 spans 11 amino acids. The germline V gene has CDR1 MNHEY and CDR2 SMNVEV (reference sequence). CDR3 DNA sequence: TGTGCCAGCAGTTTAAGAAAGACCCAGTACTTC. Residues: CASSLRKTQYF.

This clone was seen only once. The rearrangement uses TRBV19 and TRBJ1-4; 7 bases line up with TRBD1. The CDR3 spans 16 residues. Germline V gene data show CDR1 as LNHDA and CDR2 as SQIVND (reference sequence). With V trimmed by 4 bases and J by 0 bases, 5 bases remained unmatched. The CDR3 loop reads CASSTDRRPTNEKLFF. CDR3 DNA: TGTGCCAGTAGTACGGACAGGCGGCCAACTAATGAAAAACTGTTTTTT.

The rearrangement links TRBV6-5 to TRBJ2-7; weak D call: TRBD2 (7 bases). Trimming removed 8 bases at V and 6 bases at J, with 17 bases between. The CDR3 extends over 13 amino acids. Germline V gives CDR1 MNHEY, CDR2 SVGAGI. The CDR3 sequence is CASRGRELSEQYF. In nucleotides, the CDR3 is TGTGCCAGCCGGGGGCGGGAGTTGAGCGAGCAGTACTTC.

The V gene is TRBV29-1, the J gene TRBJ1-1; the match to TRBD1 covers 9 bases. The CDR3 extends over 13 amino acids. The germline CDR1 and CDR2 sequences are SQVTM and ANQGSEA. J gave up 7 bases and V 2 bases, and 5 bases lay outside the gene matches. In DNA, the CDR3 is TGCAGCGTTGAAACAGGGGGCGGCGGTGAAGCTTTCTTT. Its protein product is CSVETGGGGEAFF.